These 6 T cell receptor beta chains originate from one sample sequenced in a study of blood T cell repertoires in COVID-19. TCRdb's table, derived via immunoSEQ multiplex PCR, lists solely in-frame clones and lacks some. Among 270,000 or so clones, nearly 90% were seen once, and the ten largest hold roughly 10%. Input material: peripheral blood. These receptors originate from a woman between 25 and 40 years old with COVID-19, enrolled during active disease.

The gene calls are TRBV5-6 and TRBJ2-2, with 7 bases identical to TRBD1. The germline gives CDR1 SGHDT, CDR2 YYEEEE. The CDR3 extends over 15 amino acids. Trimming took 4 bases from V and 5 from J; bases not matched to a gene: 8. The CDR3 reads CASSPTSTGTGELFF. The DNA of the CDR3 is TGTGCCAGCAGCCCGACTTCGACAGGGACCGGGGAGCTGTTTTTT.

About this clone itself: At the DNA level, this CDR3 is encoded by other sequences in the same sample as well. This chain uses TRBV4-1 with TRBJ2-1; a possible D gene is TRBD2 (7 bases). Per germline, CDR1 MGHRA and CDR2 YSYEKL. V was pared by 0 bases and J by 4 bases, with 13 bases between. The CDR3 has 16 amino acids. The CDR3 loop reads CASSQDKAGAYNEQFF. CDR3 in DNA: TGCGCCAGCAGCCAAGATAAGGCGGGGGCTTACAATGAGCAGTTCTTC.

The gene calls are TRBV11-2 and TRBJ2-5; D is unresolved. The CDR3 is 11 residues long. The germline CDR1 and CDR2 sequences are SGHAT and FQNNGV. V lost 4 bases, J lost 4 bases, and 4 bases lay in between. CDR3 protein: CASSSGETQYF. CDR3 coding DNA: TGTGCCAGCAGCTCCGGAGAGACCCAGTACTTC.

The chain is built from TRBV12-5 and TRBJ2-7; D is possibly TRBD2 (5 bases). V lost 3 bases to trimming and J lost 0 bases, with 9 bases between them. Germline V gene data show CDR1 as LGHNT and CDR2 as FRNRAP. The CDR3 loop spans 14 amino acids. The CDR3 region has the DNA TGTGCTAGTGGTTTAGGACTGAACTCCTACGAGCAGTACTTC. Translation gives CASGLGLNSYEQYF.

The V and J genes are TRBV7-2 and TRBJ1-2; D not certain. Per the germline V gene, CDR1 is SGHTA and CDR2 is FQGNSA. This CDR3 spans 18 amino acids. V was pared by 5 bases and J by 0 bases, with 22 bases between. DNA for the CDR3: TGTGCCAGCAGCCTCCCCCCTGCTAGAATCCCCACTAACTATGGCTACACCTTC. Encoded protein: CASSLPPARIPTNYGYTF.

The CDR3 reads CASSYFTGNTEAFF. The CDR3 DNA reads as TGTGCCAGCAGTTACTTTACAGGGAACACTGAAGCTTTCTTT. The rearrangement joins TRBV6-5 to TRBJ1-1, with D possibly TRBD1 on 5 matching bases. V was trimmed by 1 base and J by 1 base, leaving 7 bases between them. Germline V gene data show CDR1 as MNHEY and CDR2 as SVGAGI. The CDR3 runs to 14 residues.